One TCR beta chain is described in this entry. Its antigen is currently unknown. The CDR3 sequence is 15 residues long. Germline V gene lookup returns CDR1 MDHEN and CDR2 SYDVKM. With V trimmed by 4 bases and J by 5 bases, 6 bases remained unmatched. This entry comes from a study of shared clonotypes between healthy human individuals. Study-wide background: CD4 naive and CD4 memory each took three plates per donor, while CD8 naive took two and CD8 memory one.

Findings and limits, study-wide: Larger estimated richness was generally recorded for naive subsets relative to memory subsets.

The sorted-subset replicate PCRs were given roughly 200 ng DNA, which is around 29,000 T cell genomes. The method was immunoSEQ multiplex PCR; TCRdb's version includes in-frame clones alone and lacks a portion of them. The sample lists 2 million to 3 million clones; approximately 93% were seen once. Investigators divided CD4+ cells into CD45RA+ naive and CD45RA-negative memory subsets. This clonotype was obtained from a man aged 18 to 29 in good health. Some clones in this sample may be carry-over from other donors' samples. Sequenced material: naive CD4+ T cells from PBMCs. Subset: CD45RA+ positively selected. J is TRBJ2-7 and V is TRBV28; 12 nucleotides match TRBD2. Written as DNA, the CDR3 is TGTGCCAGCAGTTCCTGGACTAGCGGGACCCACGAGCAGTACTTC. Protein: CASSSWTSGTHEQYF.